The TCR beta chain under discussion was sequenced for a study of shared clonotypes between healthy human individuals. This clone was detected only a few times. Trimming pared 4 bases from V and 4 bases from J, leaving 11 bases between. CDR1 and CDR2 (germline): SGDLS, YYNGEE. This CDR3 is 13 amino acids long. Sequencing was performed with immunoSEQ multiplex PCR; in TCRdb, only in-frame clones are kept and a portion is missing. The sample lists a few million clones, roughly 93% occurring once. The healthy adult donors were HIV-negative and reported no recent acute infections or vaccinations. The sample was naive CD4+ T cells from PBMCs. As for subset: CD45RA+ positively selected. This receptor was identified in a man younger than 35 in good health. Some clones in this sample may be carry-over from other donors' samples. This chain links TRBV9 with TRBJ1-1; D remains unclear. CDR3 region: CASSPTWLTEAFF. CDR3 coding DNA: TGTGCCAGCAGCCCGACGTGGCTCACTGAAGCTTTCTTT.